The 15 T cell receptor beta chains below all came from one sample that was sequenced in a study of blood T cells in healthy people across ages (dated by TCRdb to between 2014 and 2017). Libraries were constructed by 5' RACE. The sequencing machine was an Illumina HiSeq 2500. The second PCR ran for about 7 to 11 cycles and used a J-beta primer mix along with a sample-barcoded 5' primer. TCRdb handled the public reads itself, with Q25 trimming in fastp and clone calling in MiXCR, and kept productive beta chains. Rows are combined by CDR3 protein, so each entry shows the most common genes and DNA. This sample holds roughly 700,000 distinct CDR3 sequences; more than 40% were observed only once. The ten biggest clones cover around a third of the sample. Sequencing input: blood. These receptors were collected from a woman aged 55 to 70 in good health.

The genes are TRBV9 and TRBJ2-3; D is unclear. There are 14 residues in the CDR3. The germline gives CDR1 SGDLS, CDR2 YYNGEE. Trimming pared 4 bases from V and 6 bases from J, leaving 15 bases between. The CDR3 region is CASSRTAFYDTQYF. CDR3 in DNA: TGTGCCAGCAGCCGGACGGCCTTTTACGATACGCAGTATTTT.

The chain recombines TRBV29-1 with TRBJ2-3; 13 nucleotides align to TRBD2. The CDR3 covers 15 residues. Germline V CDR1 and CDR2: SQVTM, ANQGSEA. Losses at the gene ends were 3 bases for V and 4 bases for J; bases not matched to a gene: 4. In DNA, the CDR3 is TGCAGCGTTGAGGGACTAGCGGGATCGCCAGATACGCAGTATTTT. As protein: CSVEGLAGSPDTQYF.

V gene TRBV18 combines with J gene TRBJ2-1, with TRBD2 identical over 10 bases. The CDR3 covers 18 residues. Unmatched junction bases numbered 17, after V lost 4 bases and J lost 8 bases. Germline lookup yields CDR1 KGHSH and CDR2 LQKENI. The CDR3 region is CASSRYIPGTSENDEQFF. CDR3 sequence (DNA): TGTGCCAGCTCACGGTATATTCCCGGGACTAGCGAAAACGATGAGCAGTTCTTC.

The chain joins TRBV28 to TRBJ2-4, with 7 bases identical to TRBD2. The junction had 9 bases not matched to a gene; V was cut back by 5 bases and J by 5 bases. This CDR3 is built from 15 residues. The germline CDR1 and CDR2 sequences are MDHEN and SYDVKM. The CDR3 sequence is CASSPPRDYENIQYF. The CDR3 DNA follows: TGTGCCAGCAGTCCTCCCCGGGACTACGAAAACATTCAGTACTTC. Full variable domain (missing parts from reference TRBV28 and TRBJ2-4): DVKVTQSSRYLVKRTGEKVFLECVQDMDHENMFWYRQDPGLGLRLIYFSYDVKMKEKGDIPEGYSVSREKKERFSLILESASTNQTSMYLCASSPPRDYENIQYFGAGTRLSVL.

The genes are TRBV29-1 and TRBJ2-4; weak D call: TRBD1 (5 bases). The CDR3 loop spans 13 amino acids. Germline V gene sequence: CDR1 SQVTM, CDR2 ANQGSEA. V was clipped by 1 base and J by 4 bases, with 8 bases between them. The CDR3 DNA reads as TGCAGCGTTGAAGGCAGACAGAAAAACATTCAGTACTTC. It is translated as CSVEGRQKNIQYF.

Remarks on this clonotype: At one end the junction does not follow the germline gene, possibly because of a read error. The chain's CDR3 is CASSLTLAGGYNEQFF. For the CDR3, the DNA is TGTGCCAGCAGCCTAACGCTAGCGGGAGGTTACAATGAGCAGTTCTTC. This chain joins TRBV7-3 and TRBJ2-1, with 11 bases aligning to TRBD2. Germline lookup yields CDR1 SGHTA and CDR2 FQGTGA. The CDR3 loop spans 16 amino acids. Complete variable domain (other parts from reference TRBV7-3 and TRBJ2-1): GAGVSQTPSNKVTEKGKYVELRCDPISGHTALYWYRQSLGQGPEFLIYFQGTGAADDSGLPNDRFFAVRPEGSVSTLKIQRTERGDSAVYLCASSLTLAGGYNEQFFGPGTRLTVL.

The chain has TRBV7-2 and TRBJ2-5; the D call may be TRBD1 or TRBD2 (7 bases each). This CDR3 has 15 amino acids. V was shortened by 2 bases and J by 11 bases, with 21 bases between the two germline ends. The germline V gene has CDR1 SGHTA and CDR2 FQGNSA. DNA for the CDR3: TGTGCCAGCAGCTTACGGCAGGGGGGGGTCTTGGAGCAGTACTTC. Its protein is CASSLRQGGVLEQYF.

The rearrangement joins TRBV20-1 to TRBJ2-5, with D perhaps TRBD1 or TRBD2 (7 bases each). V was pared by 3 bases and J by 11 bases, with 25 bases between. The CDR3 runs to 15 residues. The germline CDR1 and CDR2 sequences are DFQATT and SNEGSKA (reference sequence). Here the CDR3 DNA reads TGCAGTGCTAGCCCTCGGGGAGGGGGCAGGGGAGAGCAGTACTTC. Protein product: CSASPRGGGRGEQYF.

The genes are TRBV10-3 and TRBJ2-1; TRBD1 matches 8 bases. The CDR3 has 13 amino acids. CDR1 is ENHRY and CDR2 is SYGVKD in the germline V gene. With V trimmed by 3 bases and J by 10 bases, 5 bases remained unmatched. CDR3 residues: CAISDRGPYEQFF. The CDR3 DNA reads as TGTGCCATCAGTGACAGGGGGCCCTACGAGCAGTTCTTC.

The CDR3 coding sequence is TGTGCCAGCAGTTCATCCTGGGGGGCAGGGAACACAGATACGCAGTATTTT. It specifies CASSSSWGAGNTDTQYF. The chain couples TRBV28 to TRBJ2-3, with D perhaps TRBD1 or TRBD2 (6 bases each). Trimming cost V 4 bases and J 2 bases, with 19 bases left between them. The CDR3 length is 17 residues. Germline assignment: CDR1 MDHEN and CDR2 SYDVKM.

This clonotype was detected many times. This chain links TRBV9 with TRBJ2-1; 10 bases map to TRBD2. The J call could be wrong; TRBJ2-7 is a better fit for the DNA end. This CDR3 has 15 amino acids. Per the germline V gene, CDR1 is SGDLS and CDR2 is YYNGEE. Written as DNA, the CDR3 is TGTGCCAGCGCGAGAGCGGGAGGGTCCTACAATGAGCAGTACTTC. It translates to CASARAGGSYNEQYF.

The V and J genes are TRBV28 and TRBJ1-2; no clear D. V was cut by 3 bases and J by 4 bases, with 9 bases left in between. CDR3 size: 13 residues. CDR1 is MDHEN and CDR2 is SYDVKM in the germline V gene. The CDR3 region has the DNA TGTGCCAGCAGTTTCAGAGACTTCTATGGCTACACCTTC. Residues: CASSFRDFYGYTF.

This chain uses TRBV3-1 with TRBJ2-1; no clear D. CDR3 size: 14 residues. Germline V CDR1 and CDR2: LGHDT, YNNKEL (reference sequence). Trimming left V 1 base short and J 7 bases short, with 11 bases between. CDR3 region: CASSQALRRNEQFF. The CDR3 region has the DNA TGTGCCAGCAGCCAAGCCCTGCGTCGGAATGAGCAGTTCTTC.

The chain joins TRBV14 to TRBJ2-1; the D gene is possibly TRBD2 (5 bases). V was cut by 4 bases and J by 12 bases, with 13 bases left in between. This CDR3 contains 12 residues. Looked up from germline, CDR1 is SGHDN and CDR2 is FVKESK. The CDR3 loop is CASSPDWSLQFF. CDR3 nucleotides: TGTGCCAGCAGCCCGGACTGGTCCTTGCAGTTCTTC.

Comments on this clonotype: A much larger clonotype is one base distant, so this may be a read error. The chain uses TRBV14 and TRBJ2-7, with D perhaps TRBD1 (5 bases). The germline V and J ends were trimmed by 4 bases and 7 bases, with 23 bases remaining between them. The CDR3 runs 16 residues. The germline CDR1 and CDR2 sequences are SGHDN and FVKESK. CDR3 sequence reads: CASSLIPEQAYNEQYF. CDR3 nucleotide sequence: TGTGCCAGCAGCCTCATCCCCGAACAGGCCTACAATGAGCAGTACTTC.